This T cell receptor beta chain was recovered during a study of shared clonotypes between healthy human individuals. TCRdb's copy holds only in-frame clones and misses some; the assay was immunoSEQ multiplex PCR. This table holds 2 million to 2.5 million clones, 80% to 95% found once. Notes on the study in general: Represented genetic and exposure-history diversity was restricted by having few donors.

V was clipped by 6 bases and J by 4 bases, with 16 bases between them. Germline values: CDR1 MDHEN, CDR2 SYDVKM. This CDR3 comprises 15 residues. Notes on this clone: The antigen is undetermined.

The sample taken for sequencing was naive CD4+ T cells from PBMCs. The subset is: CD45RA+ positively selected. The clonotype comes from a man aged 18 to 29 in good health. Some clones in this sample may be carry-over from other donors' samples. V gene TRBV28 combines with J gene TRBJ2-4; the D gene is possibly TRBD2 (5 bases). CDR3 DNA sequence: TGTGCCAGCAGCCCCCCCGGTCCGGGGAAAAACATTCAGTACTTC. It translates to CASSPPGPGKNIQYF.